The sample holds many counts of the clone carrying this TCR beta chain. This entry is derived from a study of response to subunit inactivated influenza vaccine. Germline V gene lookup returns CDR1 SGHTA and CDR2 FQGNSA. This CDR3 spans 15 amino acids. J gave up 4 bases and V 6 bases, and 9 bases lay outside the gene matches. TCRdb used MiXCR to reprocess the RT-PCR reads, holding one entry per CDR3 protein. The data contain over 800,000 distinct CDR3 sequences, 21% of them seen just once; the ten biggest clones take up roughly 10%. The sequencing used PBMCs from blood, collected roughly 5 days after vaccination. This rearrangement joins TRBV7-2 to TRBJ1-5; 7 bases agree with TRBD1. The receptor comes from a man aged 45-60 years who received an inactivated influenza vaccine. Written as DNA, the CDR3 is TGTGCCAGCAGACAGGACAGGTCCGGAAATCAGCCCCAGCATTTT. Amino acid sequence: CASRQDRSGNQPQHF.